These 3 T cell receptor beta chains share one sample of origin, sequenced in a study of shared T cell receptors in the human thymus. Method: immunoSEQ multiplex PCR; TCRdb's copy keeps in-frame clones and lacks some. The sample has about 400,000 clones, just under 95% seen once. Material for sequencing was thymocytes. Receptors originate from a human donor.

The chain has TRBV9 and TRBJ2-5; TRBD2 agrees at 7 bases. V was clipped by 0 bases and J by 4 bases; unmatched bases: 6. Germline V lookup: CDR1 SGDLS, CDR2 YYNGEE. The CDR3 is made up of 15 amino acids. CDR3: CASSVGATGGETQYF. For the CDR3, the DNA is TGTGCCAGCAGCGTAGGGGCGACGGGAGGAGAGACCCAGTACTTC.

The V gene is TRBV9, the J gene TRBJ2-5, with 11 bases identical to TRBD2. The CDR3 extends over 18 amino acids. V shed 0 bases and J 1 base; nucleotides not matched to a gene: 8. Germline V gives CDR1 SGDLS, CDR2 YYNGEE. The chain's CDR3 is CASSVGWRTSGLQETQYF. The CDR3 DNA reads as TGTGCCAGCAGCGTAGGATGGAGGACTAGCGGGCTCCAAGAGACCCAGTACTTC.

The rearrangement links TRBV6-5 to TRBJ1-4; 8 bases are shared with TRBD1. Germline lookup yields CDR1 MNHEY and CDR2 SVGAGI. Trimming cost V 6 bases and J 1 base; bases outside gene matches: 4. The CDR3 consists of 15 residues. CDR3 in amino acids: CASSPDRGTNEKLFF. In DNA, the CDR3 is TGTGCCAGCAGCCCCGACAGGGGAACTAATGAAAAACTGTTTTTT.